This TCR beta chain was obtained from a study of T-cell reconstitution after alpha-beta-depleted transplantation in children. This clonotype was picked up many times. Trimming removed 5 bases from V and 5 bases from J; junction bases left unmatched: 8. The CDR3 runs to 15 residues. The germline V gene encodes CDR1 SEHNR and CDR2 FQNEAQ (reference sequence). The TCRbeta library incorporated unique molecular identifiers. TCRdb processed the PCR reads anew with MiXCR; each CDR3 protein has one entry. The sample holds about 200,000 distinct CDR3 sequences, about 14% seen once. The gene calls are TRBV7-9 and TRBJ2-2; 7 bases match TRBD1. The sequence derives from a human donor who donated a stem cell graft to a child with acute lymphoblastic leukemia. The sample was PBMCs from the stem cell graft donor, taken from the stem cell graft. The CDR3 spells CASSLLQGLTGELFF. DNA for the CDR3: TGTGCCAGCAGCCTCTTACAGGGGTTGACCGGGGAGCTGTTTTTT.